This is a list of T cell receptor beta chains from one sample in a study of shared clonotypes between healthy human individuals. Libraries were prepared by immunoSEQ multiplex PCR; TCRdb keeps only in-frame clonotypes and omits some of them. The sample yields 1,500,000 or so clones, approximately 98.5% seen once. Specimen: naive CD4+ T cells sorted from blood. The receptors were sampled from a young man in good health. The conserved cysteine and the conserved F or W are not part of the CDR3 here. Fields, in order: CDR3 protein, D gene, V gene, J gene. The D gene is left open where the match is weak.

CDR3 protein: AISLGTTNTGELF
D gene: NA
V gene: TRBV10-3
J gene: TRBJ2-2

CDR3 protein: ASSFGKDENEKLF
D gene: NA
V gene: TRBV5-1
J gene: TRBJ1-4

CDR3 protein: ASSLSTDYGYT
D gene: NA
V gene: TRBV14
J gene: TRBJ1-2

CDR3 protein: ASSINTDTQY
D gene: NA
V gene: TRBV2
J gene: TRBJ2-3

CDR3 protein: ASSLVGSSRSYNEQF
D gene: NA
V gene: TRBV7-6
J gene: TRBJ2-1

CDR3 protein: ASSEGGRRSYQPQH
D gene: NA
V gene: TRBV2
J gene: TRBJ1-5

CDR3 protein: SMSSADTQY
D gene: NA
V gene: TRBV29-1
J gene: TRBJ2-3

CDR3 protein: ASSLAPWSYNEQF
D gene: NA
V gene: TRBV5-1
J gene: TRBJ2-1

CDR3 protein: ASSSPGTDKTYEQY
D gene: TRBD1
V gene: TRBV5-1
J gene: TRBJ2-7

CDR3 protein: ASSTGIGGRTYEQY
D gene: NA
V gene: TRBV21-1
J gene: TRBJ2-7

CDR3 protein: ASSQVSGLNEKLF
D gene: NA
V gene: TRBV4-1
J gene: TRBJ1-4

CDR3 protein: ASSVSSGRDEQF
D gene: TRBD2
V gene: TRBV9
J gene: TRBJ2-1

CDR3 protein: ASSRRDRGNTGELF
D gene: TRBD1
V gene: TRBV5-4
J gene: TRBJ2-2

CDR3 protein: ASSERALGTGSAF
D gene: NA
V gene: TRBV6-1
J gene: TRBJ1-1

CDR3 protein: ASSETGFQPQH
D gene: NA
V gene: TRBV6-1
J gene: TRBJ1-5

CDR3 protein: ASGTYNEQF
D gene: NA
V gene: TRBV27
J gene: TRBJ2-1

CDR3 protein: ASSRLQGGETQY
D gene: NA
V gene: TRBV28
J gene: TRBJ2-5

CDR3 protein: ASSIQTGWHGYT
D gene: NA
V gene: TRBV5-6
J gene: TRBJ1-2

CDR3 protein: ASSQEWPNQETQY
D gene: NA
V gene: TRBV14
J gene: TRBJ2-5

CDR3 protein: ASSFIGYEQY
D gene: NA
V gene: TRBV7-9
J gene: TRBJ2-7

CDR3 protein: AWTSYGTWDEQY
D gene: NA
V gene: TRBV30
J gene: TRBJ2-7

CDR3 protein: ASSLAGKGNTIY
D gene: NA
V gene: TRBV7-9
J gene: TRBJ1-3

CDR3 protein: ASSPGGYSDTQY
D gene: NA
V gene: TRBV9
J gene: TRBJ2-3

CDR3 protein: ASSSISTDTQY
D gene: NA
V gene: TRBV11-3
J gene: TRBJ2-3

CDR3 protein: ASSHPGLAKAKNIQY
D gene: TRBD2
V gene: TRBV7-2
J gene: TRBJ2-4

CDR3 protein: ASSQDVRLSYEQY
D gene: NA
V gene: TRBV4-1
J gene: TRBJ2-7

CDR3 protein: ASSLASGRVLAKNIQY
D gene: TRBD2
V gene: TRBV7-8
J gene: TRBJ2-4

CDR3 protein: ASSPPGLGTYNEQF
D gene: TRBD2
V gene: TRBV18
J gene: TRBJ2-1

CDR3 protein: SAWTGGAEKLF
D gene: TRBD1
V gene: TRBV29-1
J gene: TRBJ1-4

CDR3 protein: ASSQEAGAGGYEQY
D gene: TRBD2
V gene: TRBV4-3
J gene: TRBJ2-7

CDR3 protein: ASSQDRAYEQY
D gene: TRBD1
V gene: TRBV5-1
J gene: TRBJ2-7

CDR3 protein: ALLGVPSSYNEQF
D gene: NA
V gene: TRBV30
J gene: TRBJ2-1

CDR3 protein: ASSPAGTGVNQPQH
D gene: TRBD1
V gene: TRBV18
J gene: TRBJ1-5

CDR3 protein: ASRRGYQETQY
D gene: NA
V gene: TRBV27
J gene: TRBJ2-5

CDR3 protein: ASSEWGASDTQY
D gene: NA
V gene: TRBV2
J gene: TRBJ2-3

CDR3 protein: ATSRGGQPNEKLF
D gene: TRBD1
V gene: TRBV15
J gene: TRBJ1-4

CDR3 protein: ASSLLGTGYEQY
D gene: TRBD1
V gene: TRBV7-9
J gene: TRBJ2-7

CDR3 protein: ASSPLRGRTGINTGELF
D gene: TRBD1
V gene: TRBV7-9
J gene: TRBJ2-2

CDR3 protein: ASRGVQLTYEQY
D gene: NA
V gene: TRBV2
J gene: TRBJ2-7

CDR3 protein: ASSLDFAGKNTGELF
D gene: NA
V gene: TRBV5-4
J gene: TRBJ2-2

CDR3 protein: ASSVRGTTDTQY
D gene: NA
V gene: TRBV9
J gene: TRBJ2-3

CDR3 protein: ASSDPRGTDTQY
D gene: NA
V gene: TRBV2
J gene: TRBJ2-3

CDR3 protein: ASSRGGTYEQY
D gene: TRBD2
V gene: TRBV19
J gene: TRBJ2-7

CDR3 protein: ASSGGASGNTIY
D gene: NA
V gene: TRBV5-4
J gene: TRBJ1-3

CDR3 protein: ASSLVDTEAF
D gene: NA
V gene: TRBV28
J gene: TRBJ1-1

CDR3 protein: ASTNARGHIPYGYT
D gene: NA
V gene: TRBV9
J gene: TRBJ1-2

CDR3 protein: ASSESGRAVNKGLSYNEQF
D gene: NA
V gene: TRBV10-1
J gene: TRBJ2-1

CDR3 protein: ASSLGTGAYEQY
D gene: TRBD1
V gene: TRBV6-5
J gene: TRBJ2-7

CDR3 protein: AISSGGGSYEQY
D gene: TRBD2
V gene: TRBV10-3
J gene: TRBJ2-7

CDR3 protein: ASKGQSTYNEQF
D gene: NA
V gene: TRBV6-6
J gene: TRBJ2-1

CDR3 protein: ASSNREGPSGANVLT
D gene: NA
V gene: TRBV21-1
J gene: TRBJ2-6

CDR3 protein: ASSEGGGRAFNEQF
D gene: TRBD2
V gene: TRBV2
J gene: TRBJ2-1

CDR3 protein: ASRTGVPYNEQF
D gene: NA
V gene: TRBV21-1
J gene: TRBJ2-1